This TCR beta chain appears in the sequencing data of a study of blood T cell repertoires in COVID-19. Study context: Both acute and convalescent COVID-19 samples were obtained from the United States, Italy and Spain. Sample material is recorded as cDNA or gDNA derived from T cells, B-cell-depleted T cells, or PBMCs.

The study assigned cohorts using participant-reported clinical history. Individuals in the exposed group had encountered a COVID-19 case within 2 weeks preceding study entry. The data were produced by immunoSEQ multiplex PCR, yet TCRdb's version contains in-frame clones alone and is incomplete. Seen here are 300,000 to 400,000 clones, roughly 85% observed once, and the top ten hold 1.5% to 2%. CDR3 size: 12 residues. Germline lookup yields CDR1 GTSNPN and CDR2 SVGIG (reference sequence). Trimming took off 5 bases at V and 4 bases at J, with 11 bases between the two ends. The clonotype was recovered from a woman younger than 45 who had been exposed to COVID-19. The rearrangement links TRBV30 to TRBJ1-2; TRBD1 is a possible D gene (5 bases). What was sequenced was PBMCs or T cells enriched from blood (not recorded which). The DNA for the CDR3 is TGTGCCTGGGGTAGGGGAATCTATGGCTACACCTTC. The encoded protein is CAWGRGIYGYTF.